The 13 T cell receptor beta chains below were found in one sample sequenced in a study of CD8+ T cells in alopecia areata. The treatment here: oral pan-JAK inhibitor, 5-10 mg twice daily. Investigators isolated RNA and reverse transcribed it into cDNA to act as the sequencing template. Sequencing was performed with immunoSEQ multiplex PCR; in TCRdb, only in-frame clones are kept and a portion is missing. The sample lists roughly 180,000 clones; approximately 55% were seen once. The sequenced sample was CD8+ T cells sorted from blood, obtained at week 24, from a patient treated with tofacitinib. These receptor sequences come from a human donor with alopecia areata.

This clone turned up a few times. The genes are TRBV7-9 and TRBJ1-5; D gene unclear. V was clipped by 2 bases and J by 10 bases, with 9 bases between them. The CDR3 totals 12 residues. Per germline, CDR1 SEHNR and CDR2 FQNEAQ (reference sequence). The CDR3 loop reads CASSLSTVPQHF. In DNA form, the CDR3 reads TGTGCCAGCAGCTTATCGACGGTACCCCAGCATTTT.

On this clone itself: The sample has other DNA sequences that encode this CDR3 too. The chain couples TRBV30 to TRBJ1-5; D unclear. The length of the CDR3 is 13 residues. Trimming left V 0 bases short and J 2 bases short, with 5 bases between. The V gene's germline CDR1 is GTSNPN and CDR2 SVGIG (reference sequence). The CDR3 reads CAWSVTGNQPQHF. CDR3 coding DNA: TGTGCCTGGAGTGTAACGGGCAATCAGCCCCAGCATTTT.

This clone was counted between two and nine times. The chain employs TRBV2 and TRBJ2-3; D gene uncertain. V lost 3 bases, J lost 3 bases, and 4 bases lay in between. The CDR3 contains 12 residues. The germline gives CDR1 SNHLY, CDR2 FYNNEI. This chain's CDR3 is CASSDGTDTQYF. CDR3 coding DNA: TGTGCCAGCAGTGACGGGACAGATACGCAGTATTTT.

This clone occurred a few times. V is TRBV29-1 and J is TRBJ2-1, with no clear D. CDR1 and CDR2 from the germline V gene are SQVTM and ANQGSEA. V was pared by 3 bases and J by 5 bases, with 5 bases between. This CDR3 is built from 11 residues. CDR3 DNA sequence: TGCAGCGTTGATTGGAACAATGAGCAGTTCTTC. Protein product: CSVDWNNEQFF.

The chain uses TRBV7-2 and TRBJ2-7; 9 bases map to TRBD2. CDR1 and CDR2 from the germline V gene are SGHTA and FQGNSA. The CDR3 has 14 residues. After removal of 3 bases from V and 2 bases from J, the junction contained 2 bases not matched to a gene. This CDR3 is CASSLLAGPYEQYF. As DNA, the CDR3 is TGTGCCAGCAGCTTGCTAGCGGGGCCCTACGAGCAGTACTTC.

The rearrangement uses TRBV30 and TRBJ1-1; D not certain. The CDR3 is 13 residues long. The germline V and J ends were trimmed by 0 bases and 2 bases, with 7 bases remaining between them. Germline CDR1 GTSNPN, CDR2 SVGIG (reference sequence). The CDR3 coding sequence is TGTGCCTGGAGTGTAGTGACTAACACTGAAGCTTTCTTT. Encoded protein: CAWSVVTNTEAFF.

The CDR3 spells CARTPVTRDNEQFF. The CDR3 DNA reads TGTGCCAGGACTCCGGTGACTAGAGACAATGAGCAGTTCTTC. The chain couples TRBV2 to TRBJ2-1; D might be TRBD2 (6 bases). The germline CDR1 and CDR2 sequences are SNHLY and FYNNEI. The CDR3 totals 14 residues. V lost 9 bases, J lost 5 bases, and 17 bases lay in between.

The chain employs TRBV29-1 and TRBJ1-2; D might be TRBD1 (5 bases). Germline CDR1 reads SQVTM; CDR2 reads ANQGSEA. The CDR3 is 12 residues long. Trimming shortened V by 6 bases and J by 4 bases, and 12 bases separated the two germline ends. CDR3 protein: CSVPDGGYGYTF. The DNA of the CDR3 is TGCAGCGTGCCTGACGGGGGCTATGGCTACACCTTC.

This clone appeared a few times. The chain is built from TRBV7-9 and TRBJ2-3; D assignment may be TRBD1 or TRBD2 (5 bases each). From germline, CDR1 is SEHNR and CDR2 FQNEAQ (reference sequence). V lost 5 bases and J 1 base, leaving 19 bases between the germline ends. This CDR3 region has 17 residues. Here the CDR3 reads CASSPRGESLGTDTQYF. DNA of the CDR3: TGTGCCAGCAGCCCGAGGGGAGAAAGTCTCGGCACAGATACGCAGTATTTT.

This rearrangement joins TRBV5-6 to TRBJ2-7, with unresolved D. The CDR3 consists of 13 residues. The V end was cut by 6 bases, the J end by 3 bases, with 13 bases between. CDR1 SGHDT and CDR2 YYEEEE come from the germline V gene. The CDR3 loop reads CASMAYEDYEQYF. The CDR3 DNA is TGTGCCAGCATGGCCTACGAAGACTACGAGCAGTACTTC.

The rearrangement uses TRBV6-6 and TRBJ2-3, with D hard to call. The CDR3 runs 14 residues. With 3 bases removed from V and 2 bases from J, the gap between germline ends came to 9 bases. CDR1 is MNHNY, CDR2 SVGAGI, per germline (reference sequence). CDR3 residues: CASSYLEYTDTQYF. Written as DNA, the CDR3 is TGTGCCAGCAGTTATTTGGAGTACACAGATACGCAGTATTTT.

The CDR3 bases are TGCGCCAGCAGCCAAGGGACACCCACCTACGAGCAGTACTTC. As protein: CASSQGTPTYEQYF. The rearrangement uses TRBV4-1 and TRBJ2-7; D is possibly TRBD1 (5 bases). Trimming removed 1 base at V and 2 bases at J, with 9 bases between. The CDR3 extends over 14 amino acids. Germline values: CDR1 MGHRA, CDR2 YSYEKL.

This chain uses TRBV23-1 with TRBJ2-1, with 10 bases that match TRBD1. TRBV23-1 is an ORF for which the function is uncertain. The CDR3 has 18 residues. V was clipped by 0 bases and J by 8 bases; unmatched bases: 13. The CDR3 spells CASSQSGQGTSGRDEQFF. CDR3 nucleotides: TGCGCCAGCAGTCAATCGGGACAGGGGACCTCGGGAAGGGATGAGCAGTTCTTC.